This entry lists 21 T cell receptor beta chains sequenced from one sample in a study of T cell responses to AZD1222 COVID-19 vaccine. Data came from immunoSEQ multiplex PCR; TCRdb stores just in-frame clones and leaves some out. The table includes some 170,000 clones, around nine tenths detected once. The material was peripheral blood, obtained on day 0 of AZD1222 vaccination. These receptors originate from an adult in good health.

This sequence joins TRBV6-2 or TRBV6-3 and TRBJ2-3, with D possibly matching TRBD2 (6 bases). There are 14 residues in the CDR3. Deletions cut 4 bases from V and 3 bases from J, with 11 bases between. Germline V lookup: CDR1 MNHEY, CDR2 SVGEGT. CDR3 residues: CASSFLGGTDTQYF. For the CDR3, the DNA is TGTGCCAGCAGTTTTCTGGGGGGAACAGATACGCAGTATTTT.

This chain's CDR3 is CASSQESYNSPLHF. In DNA, the CDR3 is TGTGCCAGCAGCCAAGAAAGTTATAATTCACCCCTCCACTTT. The chain employs TRBV14 and TRBJ1-6; no clear D. This CDR3 has 14 residues. The germline CDR1 and CDR2 sequences are SGHDN and FVKESK. V lost 0 bases and J lost 4, with 4 bases in between.

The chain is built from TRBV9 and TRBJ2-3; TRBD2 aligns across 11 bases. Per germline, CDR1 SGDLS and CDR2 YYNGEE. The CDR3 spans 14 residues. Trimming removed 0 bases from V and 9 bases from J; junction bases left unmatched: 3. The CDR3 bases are TGTGCCAGCAGCGTAGGAACTAGCGGGGGCACGCAGTATTTT. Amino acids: CASSVGTSGGTQYF.

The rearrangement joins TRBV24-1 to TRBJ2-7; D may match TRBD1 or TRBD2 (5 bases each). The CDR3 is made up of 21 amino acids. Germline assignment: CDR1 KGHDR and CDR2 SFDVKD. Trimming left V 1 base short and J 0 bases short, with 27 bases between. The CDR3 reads CATSDFQVKTTGFTHSYEQYV. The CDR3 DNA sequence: TGTGCCACCAGTGATTTCCAAGTTAAGACTACAGGCTTCACCCACTCCTACGAGCAGTACGTC.

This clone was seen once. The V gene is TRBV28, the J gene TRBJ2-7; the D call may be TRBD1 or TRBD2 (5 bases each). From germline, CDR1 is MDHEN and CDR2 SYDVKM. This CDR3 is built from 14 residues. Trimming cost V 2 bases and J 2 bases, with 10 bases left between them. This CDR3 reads CASSLGTGAYEQYV. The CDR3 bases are TGTGCCAGCAGTTTAGGGACCGGGGCCTACGAGCAGTACGTC.

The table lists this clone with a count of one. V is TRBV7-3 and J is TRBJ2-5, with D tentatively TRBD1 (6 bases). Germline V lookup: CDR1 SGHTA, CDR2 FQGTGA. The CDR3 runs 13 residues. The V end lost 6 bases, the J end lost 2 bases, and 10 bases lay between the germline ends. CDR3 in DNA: TGTGCCAGCAGTCAAGGGGGACAAGAGACCCAGTACTTC. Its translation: CASSQGGQETQYF.

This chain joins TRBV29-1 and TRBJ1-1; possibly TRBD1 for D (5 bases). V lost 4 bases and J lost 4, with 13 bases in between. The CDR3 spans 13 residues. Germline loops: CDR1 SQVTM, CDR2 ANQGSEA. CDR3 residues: CSVVGRMGTEAFF. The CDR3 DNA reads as TGCAGCGTTGTGGGACGAATGGGCACTGAAGCTTTCTTT.

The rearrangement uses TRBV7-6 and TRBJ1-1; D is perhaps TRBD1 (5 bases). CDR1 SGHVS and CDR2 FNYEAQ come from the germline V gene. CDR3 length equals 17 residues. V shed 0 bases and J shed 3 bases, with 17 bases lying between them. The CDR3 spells CASSLASSLGGDTEAFF. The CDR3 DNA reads TGTGCCAGCAGCTTAGCCTCCAGCCTCGGGGGGGACACTGAAGCTTTCTTT.

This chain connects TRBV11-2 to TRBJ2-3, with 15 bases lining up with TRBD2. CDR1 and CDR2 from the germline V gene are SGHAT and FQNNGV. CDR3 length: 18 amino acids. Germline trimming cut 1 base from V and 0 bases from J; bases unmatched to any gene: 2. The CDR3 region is CASSLAGLAGGSTDTQYF. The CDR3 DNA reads TGTGCCAGCAGCTTAGCGGGACTAGCGGGAGGTAGCACAGATACGCAGTATTTT.

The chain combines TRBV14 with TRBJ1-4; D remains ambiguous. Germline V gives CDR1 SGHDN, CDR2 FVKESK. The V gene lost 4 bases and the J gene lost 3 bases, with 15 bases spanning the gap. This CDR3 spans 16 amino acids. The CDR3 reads CASSRRVSGPNEKLFF. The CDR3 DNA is TGTGCCAGCAGCCGGCGGGTTAGCGGTCCTAATGAAAAACTGTTTTTT.

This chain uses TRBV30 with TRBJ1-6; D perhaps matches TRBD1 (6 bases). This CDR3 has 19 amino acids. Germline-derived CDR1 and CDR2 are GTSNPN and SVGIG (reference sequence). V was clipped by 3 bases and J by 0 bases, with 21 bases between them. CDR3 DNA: TGTGCCTGGAGCGGAAGGGACACCCAAAGGCCCTCCTATAATTCACCCCTCCACTTT. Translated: CAWSGRDTQRPSYNSPLHF.

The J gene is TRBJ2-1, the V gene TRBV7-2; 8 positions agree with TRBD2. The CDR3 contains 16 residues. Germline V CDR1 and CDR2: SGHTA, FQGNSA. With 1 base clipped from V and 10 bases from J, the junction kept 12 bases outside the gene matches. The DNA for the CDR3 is TGTGCCAGCAGCTTAGATGGAACTAGCGGAGTCCTGGAGCAGTTCTTC. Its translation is CASSLDGTSGVLEQFF.

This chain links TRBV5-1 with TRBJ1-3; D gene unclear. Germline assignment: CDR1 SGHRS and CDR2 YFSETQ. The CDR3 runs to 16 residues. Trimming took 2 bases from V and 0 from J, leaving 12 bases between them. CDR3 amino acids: CASSFQGAVSGNTIYF. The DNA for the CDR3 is TGCGCCAGCAGCTTTCAAGGAGCAGTCTCTGGAAACACCATATATTTT.

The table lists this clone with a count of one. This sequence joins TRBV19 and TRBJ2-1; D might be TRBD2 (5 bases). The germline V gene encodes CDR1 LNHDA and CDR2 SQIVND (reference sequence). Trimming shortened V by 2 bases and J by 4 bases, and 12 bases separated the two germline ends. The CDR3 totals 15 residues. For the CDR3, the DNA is TGTGCCAGTAGTATAAGAGGGCCCCCATACAATGAGCAGTTCTTC. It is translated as CASSIRGPPYNEQFF.

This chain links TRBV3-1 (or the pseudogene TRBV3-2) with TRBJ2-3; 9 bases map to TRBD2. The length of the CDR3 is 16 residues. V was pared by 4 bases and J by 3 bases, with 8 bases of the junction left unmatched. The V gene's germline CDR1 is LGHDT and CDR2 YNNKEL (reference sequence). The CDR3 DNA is TGTGCCAGCAGCCTCAGGAGCGGGGGGTCTACAGATACGCAGTATTTT. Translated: CASSLRSGGSTDTQYF.

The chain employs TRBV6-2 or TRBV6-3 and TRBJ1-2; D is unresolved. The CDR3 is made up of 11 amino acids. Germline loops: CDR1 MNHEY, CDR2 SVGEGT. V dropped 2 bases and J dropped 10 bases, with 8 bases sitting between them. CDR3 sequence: CASSYGLDYTF. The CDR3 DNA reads TGTGCCAGCAGTTACGGGCTCGACTACACCTTC.

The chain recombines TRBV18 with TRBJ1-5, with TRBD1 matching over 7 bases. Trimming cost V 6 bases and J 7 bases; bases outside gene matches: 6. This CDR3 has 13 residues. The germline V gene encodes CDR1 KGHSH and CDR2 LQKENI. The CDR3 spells CASSPDRRQPQHF. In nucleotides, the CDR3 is TGTGCCAGCTCCCCGGACAGGAGGCAGCCCCAGCATTTT. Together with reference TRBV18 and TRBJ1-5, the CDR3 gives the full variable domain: NAGVMQNPRHLVRRRGQEARLRCSPMKGHSHVYWYRQLPEEGLKFMVYLQKENIIDESGMPKERFSAEFPKEGPSILRIQQVVRGDSAAYFCASSPDRRQPQHFGDGTRLSIL.

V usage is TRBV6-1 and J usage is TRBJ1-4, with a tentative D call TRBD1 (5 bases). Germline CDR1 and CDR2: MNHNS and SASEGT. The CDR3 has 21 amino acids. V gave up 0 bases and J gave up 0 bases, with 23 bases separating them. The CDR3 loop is CASSEASTTRGLRATNEKLFF. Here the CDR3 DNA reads TGTGCCAGCAGTGAAGCCAGCACAACCCGGGGACTAAGAGCAACTAATGAAAAACTGTTTTTT.

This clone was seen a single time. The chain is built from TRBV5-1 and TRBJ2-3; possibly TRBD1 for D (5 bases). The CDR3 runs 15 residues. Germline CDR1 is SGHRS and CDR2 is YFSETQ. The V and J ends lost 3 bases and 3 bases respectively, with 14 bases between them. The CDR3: CASSSWGRVTDTQYF. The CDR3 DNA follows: TGCGCCAGCAGCTCTTGGGGCAGGGTAACAGATACGCAGTATTTT.

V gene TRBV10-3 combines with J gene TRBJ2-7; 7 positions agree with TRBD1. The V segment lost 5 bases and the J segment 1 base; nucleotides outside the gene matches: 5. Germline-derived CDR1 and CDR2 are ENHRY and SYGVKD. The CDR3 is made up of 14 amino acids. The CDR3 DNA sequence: TGTGCCATCAGTTCTCCGGGACAGTCCTACGAGCAGTACTTC. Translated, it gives CAISSPGQSYEQYF.

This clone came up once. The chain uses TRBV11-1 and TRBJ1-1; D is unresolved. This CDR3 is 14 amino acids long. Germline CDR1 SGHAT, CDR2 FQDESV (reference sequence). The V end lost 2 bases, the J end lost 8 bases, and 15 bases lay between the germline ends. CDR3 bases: TGTGCCAGCAGCTTATTCAGAGGGAGCTCGGAAGCTTTCTTT. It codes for CASSLFRGSSEAFF.